These 23 T cell receptor beta chains were all obtained from the same sample, sequenced in a study of blood T cell repertoires in COVID-19. Assay used: immunoSEQ multiplex PCR; TCRdb lists only in-frame clones, some missing. Seen here are 200,000 to 250,000 clones, about 84% observed once, and the top ten hold roughly 4.3%. Sequences were obtained from PBMCs or T cells enriched from blood (not recorded which). The receptors stem from a man under 40 with acute COVID-19.

The chain joins TRBV6-2 or TRBV6-3 to TRBJ1-5, with 11 bases matching TRBD1. The CDR3 is 18 residues long. V was pared by 4 bases and J by 1 base, with 9 bases of the junction left unmatched. Germline-derived CDR1 and CDR2 are MNHEY and SVGEGT. CDR3 DNA sequence: TGTGCCAGCAGTTCCCGGGACAGGGGGAAAGGGAGCAATCAGCCCCAGCATTTT. It translates to CASSSRDRGKGSNQPQHF.

The V gene is TRBV3-1 (or the pseudogene TRBV3-2), the J gene TRBJ2-3, with 14 bases lining up with TRBD2. V shed 4 bases and J 0 bases; nucleotides not matched to a gene: 9. This CDR3 contains 19 residues. The germline CDR1 and CDR2 sequences are LGHDT and YNNKEL (reference sequence). This CDR3 reads CASSPRGTSGGVSTDTQYF. CDR3 DNA: TGTGCCAGCAGCCCTCGAGGGACTAGCGGGGGAGTTAGCACAGATACGCAGTATTTT.

The J gene is TRBJ2-3, the V gene TRBV9; 8 nucleotides match TRBD1. The CDR3 is made up of 15 amino acids. The germline V gene has CDR1 SGDLS and CDR2 YYNGEE. V dropped 3 bases and J dropped 2; count of bases not matched to a gene: 5. Here the CDR3 DNA reads TGTGCCAGCAGCGAGCGACAGGGGCTCACAGATACGCAGTATTTT. Its protein product is CASSERQGLTDTQYF.

The genes are TRBV2 and TRBJ2-2; D might be TRBD2 (7 bases). V lost 3 bases and J 4 bases, leaving 18 bases between the germline ends. CDR1 and CDR2 from the germline V gene are SNHLY and FYNNEI. This CDR3 spans 17 amino acids. CDR3 sequence reads: CASSDAGDTTFTGELFF. CDR3 DNA: TGTGCCAGCAGTGACGCGGGGGACACGACCTTCACCGGGGAGCTGTTTTTT.

This chain joins TRBV6-5 and TRBJ1-2; 9 nucleotides align to TRBD1. Unmatched junction bases numbered 6, after V lost 5 bases and J lost 8 bases. This CDR3 is built from 13 residues. The germline V gene encodes CDR1 MNHEY and CDR2 SVGAGI. The CDR3 DNA sequence: TGTGCCAGCAGTCTGGGACAGGGAGGAGGCTACACCTTC. It is translated as CASSLGQGGGYTF.

The chain links TRBV7-9 to TRBJ2-7; no clear D. Deletions cut 4 bases from V and 7 bases from J, with 11 bases between. The CDR3 consists of 12 residues. Per the germline V gene, CDR1 is SEHNR and CDR2 is FQNEAQ (reference sequence). The DNA of the CDR3 is TGTGCCAGCAGCTCCGACCGGAGAGAGCAGTACTTC. Encoded protein: CASSSDRREQYF.

The chain carries TRBV11-2 and TRBJ2-7, with 9 bases fitting TRBD1. The V gene's germline CDR1 is SGHAT and CDR2 FQNNGV. The CDR3 runs 15 residues. The trim removed 0 bases at V and 10 bases at J, leaving 10 bases unmatched. The CDR3 nucleotides read TGTGCCAGCAGCTTAGACGTTTCGGGACAGGGTACCCAGTACTTC. Its translation: CASSLDVSGQGTQYF.

This clone was seen more than once but under ten times. The chain joins TRBV10-2 to TRBJ1-1; the D gene is possibly TRBD1 (6 bases). The V gene lost 10 bases and the J gene lost 1 base, with 13 bases spanning the gap. There are 13 residues in the CDR3. CDR1 and CDR2 (germline): WSHSY, SAAADI. The DNA for the CDR3 is TGCGCCATCAGCAGGGGAACGAACACTGAAGCTTTCTTT. Translation gives CAISRGTNTEAFF.

This sequence joins TRBV6-5 and TRBJ1-6; TRBD1 matches at 9 bases. This CDR3 is built from 14 residues. CDR1 and CDR2 (germline): MNHEY, SVGAGI. The junction had 9 bases not matched to a gene; V was cut back by 8 bases and J by 10 bases. DNA of the CDR3: TGTGCCAGCTGGCCGGGACAGGGCGTATCACCCCTCCACTTT. Its protein product is CASWPGQGVSPLHF.

The chain combines TRBV27 with TRBJ1-2; 7 bases line up with TRBD1. The CDR3 has 14 residues. Trimming cost V 1 base and J 7 bases; bases outside gene matches: 6. Germline CDR1 is MNHEY and CDR2 is SMNVEV (reference sequence). CDR3 nucleotides: TGTGCCAGCAGTTTATACCGGCAGGGGGGTGGCTACACCTTC. Translation: CASSLYRQGGGYTF.

The rearrangement joins TRBV10-2 to TRBJ1-4, with 7 positions matching TRBD1. Germline CDR1 is WSHSY and CDR2 is SAAADI. V lost 3 bases, J lost 8 bases, and 6 bases stayed unmatched. This CDR3 is built from 14 residues. CDR3 sequence reads: CASSDKGAQEKLFF. CDR3 coding DNA: TGCGCCAGCAGTGACAAGGGGGCGCAGGAAAAACTGTTTTTT.

The rearrangement joins TRBV29-1 to TRBJ2-7; possible D gene TRBD1, 6 bases. The CDR3 covers 14 residues. Germline loops: CDR1 SQVTM, CDR2 ANQGSEA. Trimming took 4 bases from V and 0 from J, leaving 13 bases between them. The CDR3 loop reads CSVVRQGFSYEQYF. The DNA of the CDR3 is TGCAGCGTTGTACGGCAGGGGTTCTCCTACGAGCAGTACTTC.

This clone is a singleton in its sample. The chain carries TRBV5-1 and TRBJ1-3; a possible D gene is TRBD1 (6 bases). Germline loops: CDR1 SGHRS, CDR2 YFSETQ. V lost 1 base and J 0 bases, leaving 11 bases between the germline ends. CDR3 size: 16 residues. CDR3 sequence reads: CASSLRTASSGNTIYF. The CDR3 DNA reads TGCGCCAGCAGCTTGAGGACAGCGAGCTCTGGAAACACCATATATTTT.

The CDR3 sequence is CASSLDEGQISYEQYF. In nucleotides, the CDR3 is TGTGCCAGCAGCTTAGATGAGGGACAGATCTCCTACGAGCAGTACTTC. This rearrangement joins TRBV7-6 to TRBJ2-7, with TRBD1 identical over 7 bases. The CDR3 covers 16 residues. The V gene's germline CDR1 is SGHVS and CDR2 FNYEAQ. V lost 1 base and J lost 0; bases outside the gene matches: 6.

CDR3: CASSQVGAVNSEKLFF. The CDR3 coding sequence is TGTGCCAGCAGCCAAGTGGGAGCGGTAAACTCTGAAAAACTGTTTTTT. This chain connects TRBV14 to TRBJ1-4; D remains ambiguous. Trimming took 1 base from V and 7 from J, leaving 16 bases between them. The CDR3 contains 16 residues. Germline V gene data show CDR1 as SGHDN and CDR2 as FVKESK.

This clone was seen a few times. This chain uses TRBV10-3 with TRBJ1-2, with unresolved D. The CDR3 runs 12 residues. The germline CDR1 and CDR2 sequences are ENHRY and SYGVKD. V lost 7 bases, J lost 4 bases, and 10 bases lay in between. In DNA form, the CDR3 reads TGTGCCATCATGGGAGGGAGCTATGGCTACACCTTC. Its protein is CAIMGGSYGYTF.

The chain couples TRBV28 to TRBJ1-5; TRBD1 aligns across 8 bases. Germline-derived CDR1 and CDR2 are MDHEN and SYDVKM. V dropped 6 bases and J dropped 7; count of bases not matched to a gene: 17. This CDR3 spans 17 amino acids. The CDR3 DNA sequence: TGTGCCAGCAGCCCCTCCTGGACAGGGCTGCTGAGACAGCCCCAGCATTTT. Protein product: CASSPSWTGLLRQPQHF.

The chain joins TRBV9 to TRBJ2-2; a weak D match, TRBD2 (5 bases). CDR3 length equals 16 residues. CDR1 is SGDLS and CDR2 is YYNGEE in the germline V gene. The germline V and J ends were trimmed by 0 bases and 3 bases, with 12 bases remaining between them. The CDR3 nucleotides read TGTGCCAGCAGCGTAGTTGAAGGGAGTGACACCGGGGAGCTGTTTTTT. Protein: CASSVVEGSDTGELFF.

This chain connects TRBV2 to TRBJ1-2; 9 nucleotides line up with TRBD1. There are 14 residues in the CDR3. Per germline, CDR1 SNHLY and CDR2 FYNNEI. With V trimmed by 8 bases and J by 8 bases, 12 bases remained unmatched. The CDR3 region is CASGYLQGAGGYTF. The DNA for the CDR3 is TGTGCCAGCGGTTATCTACAGGGGGCGGGAGGCTACACCTTC. Combining the CDR3 with reference TRBV2 and TRBJ1-2 gives the whole variable domain EPEVTQTPSHQVTQMGQEVILRCVPISNHLYFYWYRQILGQKVEFLVSFYNNEISEKSEIFDDQFSVERPDGSNFTLKIRSTKLEDSAMYFCASGYLQGAGGYTFGSGTRLTVV.

V gene TRBV3-1 (or the pseudogene TRBV3-2) combines with J gene TRBJ2-2; D is unresolved. The V gene lost 0 bases and the J gene lost 3 bases, with 5 bases spanning the gap. The length of the CDR3 is 14 residues. The germline V gene has CDR1 LGHDT and CDR2 YNNKEL (reference sequence). CDR3 coding DNA: TGTGCCAGCAGCCAAGATCCGTACACCGGGGAGCTGTTTTTT. It codes for CASSQDPYTGELFF.

The genes are TRBV3-1 (or the pseudogene TRBV3-2) and TRBJ1-3; possible D gene TRBD1, 6 bases. The ends were cut back, 6 bases at V and 1 base at J, with 19 bases in the middle. Germline V lookup: CDR1 LGHDT, CDR2 YNNKEL (reference sequence). The CDR3 has 17 amino acids. CDR3 nucleotides: TGTGCCAGCAGTCATCGGGACAAAAGATCGTCTGGAAACACCATATATTTT. Translation: CASSHRDKRSSGNTIYF.

The chain links TRBV12-5 to TRBJ2-7, with a weak D call TRBD2 (5 bases). The CDR3 runs 13 residues. Trimming stripped 3 bases from V and 5 bases from J, with 11 bases between. Looked up from germline, CDR1 is LGHNT and CDR2 is FRNRAP. For the CDR3, the DNA is TGTGCTAGTGGTTTAGGGAGTCCCAACGAGCAGTACTTC. It yields the protein CASGLGSPNEQYF.

J is TRBJ1-2 and V is TRBV3-1 (or the pseudogene TRBV3-2), with TRBD1 identical over 8 bases. Germline V lookup: CDR1 LGHDT, CDR2 YNNKEL (reference sequence). V lost 4 bases to trimming and J lost 0 bases; unmatched junction nucleotides: 13. This CDR3 has 18 amino acids. The DNA for the CDR3 is TGTGCCAGCAGCCGAGGGGGGGGGACAGGAGGGACTAACTATGGCTACACCTTC. Protein: CASSRGGGTGGTNYGYTF.